This TCR beta chain derives from a study of blood T cell repertoires in COVID-19. The overall study: The United States, Italy and Spain were the sources of the acute and convalescent COVID-19 samples. The analysed material was cDNA or gDNA that came from T cells, B-cell-depleted T cells, or PBMCs.

Germline CDR1 ENHRY, CDR2 SYGVKD. CDR3 size: 16 residues. V gave up 6 bases and J gave up 3 bases; unmatched junction bases: 8. Per the original data handling: Nucleated cell number was recorded as an estimate derived from reference gene primer amplification. Using immunoSEQ multiplex PCR, the repertoire was profiled, and TCRdb retains in-frame clones only, with some absent. Clonal size and the V and J genes are those of that table, whereas D and trimming came from the DNA. The table has roughly 200,000 clones, more than 75% seen once. The sample comprised peripheral blood. The rearrangement joins TRBV10-3 to TRBJ2-3, with 11 bases that match TRBD1. This sequence was found in a man in his forties with active or convalescent COVID-19. This chain's CDR3 is CAIRPGQGERTDTQYF. In nucleotides, the CDR3 is TGTGCCATCAGACCGGGACAGGGGGAAAGAACAGATACGCAGTATTTT.